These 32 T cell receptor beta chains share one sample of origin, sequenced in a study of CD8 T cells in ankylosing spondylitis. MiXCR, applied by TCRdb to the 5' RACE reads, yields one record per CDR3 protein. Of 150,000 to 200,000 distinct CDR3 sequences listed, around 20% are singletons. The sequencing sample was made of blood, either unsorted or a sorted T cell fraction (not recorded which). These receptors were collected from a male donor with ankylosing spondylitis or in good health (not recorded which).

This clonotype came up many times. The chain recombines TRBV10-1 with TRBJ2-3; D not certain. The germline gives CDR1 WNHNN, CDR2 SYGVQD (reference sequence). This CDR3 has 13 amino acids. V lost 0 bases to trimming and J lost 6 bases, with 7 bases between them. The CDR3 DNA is TGCGCCAGCAGTGAGTCGGCCAGGGATACGCAGTATTTT. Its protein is CASSESARDTQYF.

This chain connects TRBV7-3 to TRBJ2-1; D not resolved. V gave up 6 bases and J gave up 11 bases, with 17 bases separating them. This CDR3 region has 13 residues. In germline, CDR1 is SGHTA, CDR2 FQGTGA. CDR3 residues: CASSNAIESKQFF. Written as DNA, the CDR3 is TGTGCCAGCAGTAACGCCATAGAATCTAAGCAGTTCTTC. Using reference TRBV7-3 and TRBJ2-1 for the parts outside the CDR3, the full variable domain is GAGVSQTPSNKVTEKGKYVELRCDPISGHTALYWYRQSLGQGPEFLIYFQGTGAADDSGLPNDRFFAVRPEGSVSTLKIQRTERGDSAVYLCASSNAIESKQFFGPGTRLTVL.

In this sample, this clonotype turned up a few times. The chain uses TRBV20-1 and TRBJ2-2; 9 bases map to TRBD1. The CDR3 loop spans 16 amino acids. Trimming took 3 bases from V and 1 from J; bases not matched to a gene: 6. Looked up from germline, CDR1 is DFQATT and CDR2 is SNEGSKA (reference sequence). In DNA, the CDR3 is TGCAGTGCTAGTTTAGGACAGGGGCAGAACACCGGGGAGCTGTTTTTT. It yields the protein CSASLGQGQNTGELFF.

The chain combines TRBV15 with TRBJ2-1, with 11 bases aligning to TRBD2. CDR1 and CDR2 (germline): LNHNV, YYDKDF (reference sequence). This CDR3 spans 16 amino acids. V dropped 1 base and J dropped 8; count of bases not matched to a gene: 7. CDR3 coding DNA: TGTGCCACCAGCAGAGTAGCGGGAGGGCCGTCCGATGAGCAGTTCTTC. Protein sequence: CATSRVAGGPSDEQFF.

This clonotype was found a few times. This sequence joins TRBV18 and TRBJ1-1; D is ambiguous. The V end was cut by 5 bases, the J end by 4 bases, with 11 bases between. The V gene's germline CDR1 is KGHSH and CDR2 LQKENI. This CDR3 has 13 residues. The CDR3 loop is CASSTGPGTEAFF. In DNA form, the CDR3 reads TGTGCCAGCTCAACCGGACCCGGCACTGAAGCTTTCTTT.

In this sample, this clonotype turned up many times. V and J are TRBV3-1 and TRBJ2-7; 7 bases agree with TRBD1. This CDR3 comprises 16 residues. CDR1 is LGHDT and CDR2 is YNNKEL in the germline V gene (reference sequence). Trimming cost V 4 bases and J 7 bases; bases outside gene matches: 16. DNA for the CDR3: TGTGCCAGCAGCCTCAATCCGGACAGGATCCTGGGGGAGCAGTACTTC. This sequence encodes CASSLNPDRILGEQYF.

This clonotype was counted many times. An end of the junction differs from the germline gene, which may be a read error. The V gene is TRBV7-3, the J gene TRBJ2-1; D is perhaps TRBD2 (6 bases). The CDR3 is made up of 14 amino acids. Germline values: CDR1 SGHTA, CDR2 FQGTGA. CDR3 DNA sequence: TGTGCCAGCAGCTTCGGGACTGGCTACGATGAGCAGTTCTTC. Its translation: CASSFGTGYDEQFF.

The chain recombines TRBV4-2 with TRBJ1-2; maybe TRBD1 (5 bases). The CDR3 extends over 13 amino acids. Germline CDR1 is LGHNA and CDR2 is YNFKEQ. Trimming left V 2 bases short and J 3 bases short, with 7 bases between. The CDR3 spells CASSQQGDYGYTF. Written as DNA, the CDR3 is TGTGCCAGCAGCCAACAGGGAGACTATGGCTACACCTTC.

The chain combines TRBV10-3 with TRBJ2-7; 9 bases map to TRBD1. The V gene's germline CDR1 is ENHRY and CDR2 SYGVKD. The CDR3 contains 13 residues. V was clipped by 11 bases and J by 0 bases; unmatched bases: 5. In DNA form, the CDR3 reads TGTGCCTCCGACAGGGGGGGCTCCTACGAGCAGTACTTC. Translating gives CASDRGGSYEQYF.

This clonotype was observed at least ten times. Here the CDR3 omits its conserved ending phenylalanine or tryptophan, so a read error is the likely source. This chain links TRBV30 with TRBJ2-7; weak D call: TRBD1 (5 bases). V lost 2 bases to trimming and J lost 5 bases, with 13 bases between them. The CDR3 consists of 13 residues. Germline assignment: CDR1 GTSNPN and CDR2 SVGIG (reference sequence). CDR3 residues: CAWSRQGPNEQYL. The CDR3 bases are TGTGCCTGGAGTCGTCAGGGTCCCAACGAGCAGTACCTC.

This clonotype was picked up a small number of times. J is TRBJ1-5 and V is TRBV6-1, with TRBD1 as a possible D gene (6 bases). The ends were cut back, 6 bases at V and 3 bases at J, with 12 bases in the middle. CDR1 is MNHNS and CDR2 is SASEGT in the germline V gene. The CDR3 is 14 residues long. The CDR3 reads CASRDYRVNQPQHF. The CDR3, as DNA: TGTGCCAGCAGAGACTACAGGGTCAATCAGCCCCAGCATTTT.

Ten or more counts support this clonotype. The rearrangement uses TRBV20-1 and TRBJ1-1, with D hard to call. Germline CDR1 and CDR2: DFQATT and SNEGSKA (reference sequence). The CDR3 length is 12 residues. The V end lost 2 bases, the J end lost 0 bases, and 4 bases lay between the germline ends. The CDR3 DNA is TGCAGTGCTAGATCCCTGAACACTGAAGCTTTCTTT. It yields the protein CSARSLNTEAFF.

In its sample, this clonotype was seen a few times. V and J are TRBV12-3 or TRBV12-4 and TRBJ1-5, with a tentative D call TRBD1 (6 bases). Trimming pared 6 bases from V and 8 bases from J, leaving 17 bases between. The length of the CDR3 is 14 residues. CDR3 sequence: CASSLQGNGKPQHF. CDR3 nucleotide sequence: TGTGCCAGCAGCCTACAGGGCAATGGGAAGCCCCAGCATTTT.

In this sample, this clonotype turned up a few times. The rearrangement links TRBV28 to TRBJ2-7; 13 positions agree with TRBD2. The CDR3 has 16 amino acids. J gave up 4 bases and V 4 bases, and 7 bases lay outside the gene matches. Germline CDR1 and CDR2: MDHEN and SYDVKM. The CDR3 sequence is CASSSGLAGARYEQYF. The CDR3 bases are TGTGCCAGCAGTTCAGGACTAGCGGGAGCAAGGTACGAGCAGTACTTC. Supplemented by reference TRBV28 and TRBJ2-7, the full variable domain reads DVKVTQSSRYLVKRTGEKVFLECVQDMDHENMFWYRQDPGLGLRLIYFSYDVKMKEKGDIPEGYSVSREKKERFSLILESASTNQTSMYLCASSSGLAGARYEQYFGPGTRLTVT.

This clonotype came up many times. CDR3 amino acids: CASSSDSLEQYF. The CDR3 bases are TGTGCCAGCAGCTCAGACTCGCTCGAGCAGTACTTC. The rearrangement joins TRBV6-5 to TRBJ2-7; D unclear. The CDR3 sequence is 12 residues long. Germline CDR1 reads MNHEY; CDR2 reads SVGAGI. V was cut by 6 bases and J by 6 bases, with 12 bases left in between.

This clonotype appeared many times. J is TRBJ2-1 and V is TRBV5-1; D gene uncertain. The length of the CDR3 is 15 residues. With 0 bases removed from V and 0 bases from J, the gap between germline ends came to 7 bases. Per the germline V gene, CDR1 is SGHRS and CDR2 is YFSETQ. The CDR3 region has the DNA TGCGCCAGCAGCTTGGCCCCGGCCTCCTACAATGAGCAGTTCTTC. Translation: CASSLAPASYNEQFF. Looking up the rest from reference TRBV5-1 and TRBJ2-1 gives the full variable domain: KAGVTQTPRYLIKTRGQQVTLSCSPISGHRSVSWYQQTPGQGLQFLFEYFSETQRNKGNFPGRFSGRQFSNSRSEMNVSTLELGDSALYLCASSLAPASYNEQFFGPGTRLTVL.

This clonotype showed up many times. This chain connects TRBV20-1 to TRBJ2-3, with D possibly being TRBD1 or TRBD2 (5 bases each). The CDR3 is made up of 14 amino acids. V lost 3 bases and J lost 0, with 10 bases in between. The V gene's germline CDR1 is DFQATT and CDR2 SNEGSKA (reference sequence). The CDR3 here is CSASGTRSTDTQYF. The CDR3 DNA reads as TGCAGTGCTAGCGGGACCAGAAGCACAGATACGCAGTATTTT.

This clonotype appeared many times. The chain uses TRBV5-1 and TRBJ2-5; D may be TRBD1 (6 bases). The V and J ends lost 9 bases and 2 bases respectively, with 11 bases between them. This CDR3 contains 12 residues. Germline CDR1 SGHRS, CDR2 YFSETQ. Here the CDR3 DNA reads TGCGCCACCGGACAGCCACAAGAGACCCAGTACTTC. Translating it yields CATGQPQETQYF.

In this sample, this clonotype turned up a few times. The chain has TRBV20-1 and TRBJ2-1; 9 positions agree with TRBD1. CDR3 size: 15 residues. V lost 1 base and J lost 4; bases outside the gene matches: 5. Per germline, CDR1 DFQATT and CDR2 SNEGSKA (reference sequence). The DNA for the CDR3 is TGCAGTGCTAGAGCCGGGACAGGGACTTACAATGAGCAGTTCTTC. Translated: CSARAGTGTYNEQFF.

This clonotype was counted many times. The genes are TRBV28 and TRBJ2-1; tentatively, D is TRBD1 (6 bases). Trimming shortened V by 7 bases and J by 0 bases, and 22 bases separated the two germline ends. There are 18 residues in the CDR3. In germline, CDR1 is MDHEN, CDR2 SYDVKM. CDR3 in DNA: TGTGCCAGCACCAAAGGGGGAGCACGGGGAAGCTCCTACAATGAGCAGTTCTTC. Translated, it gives CASTKGGARGSSYNEQFF. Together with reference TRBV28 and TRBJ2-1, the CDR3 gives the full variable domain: DVKVTQSSRYLVKRTGEKVFLECVQDMDHENMFWYRQDPGLGLRLIYFSYDVKMKEKGDIPEGYSVSREKKERFSLILESASTNQTSMYLCASTKGGARGSSYNEQFFGPGTRLTVL.

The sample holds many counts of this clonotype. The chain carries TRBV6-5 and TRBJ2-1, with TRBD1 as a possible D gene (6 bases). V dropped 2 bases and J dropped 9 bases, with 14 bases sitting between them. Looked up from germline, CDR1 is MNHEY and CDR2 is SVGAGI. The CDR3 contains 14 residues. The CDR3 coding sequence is TGTGCCAGCAGTTACGGTGGGGGCAGGGGTGAGCAGTTCTTC. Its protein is CASSYGGGRGEQFF.

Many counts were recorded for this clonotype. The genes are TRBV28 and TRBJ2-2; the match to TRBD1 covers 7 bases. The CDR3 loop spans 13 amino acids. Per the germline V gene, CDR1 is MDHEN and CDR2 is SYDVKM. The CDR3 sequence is CGTHRGNTGELFF. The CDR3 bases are TGTGGCACCCACAGGGGTAACACCGGGGAGCTGTTTTTT.

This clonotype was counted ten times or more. CDR3 sequence: CATSRGDRAGETQYF. CDR3 coding DNA: TGTGCCACCAGCAGAGGTGACAGGGCGGGGGAGACCCAGTACTTC. The genes are TRBV15 and TRBJ2-5; possible D gene TRBD1, 7 bases. Deletions cut 1 base from V and 5 bases from J, with 14 bases between. Germline CDR1 is LNHNV and CDR2 is YYDKDF (reference sequence). The CDR3 is 15 amino acids. Drawing the rest from reference TRBV15 and TRBJ2-5, the complete variable domain is DAMVIQNPRYQVTQFGKPVTLSCSQTLNHNVMYWYQQKSSQAPKLLFHYYDKDFNNEADTPDNFQSRRPNTSFCFLDIRSPGLGDTAMYLCATSRGDRAGETQYFGPGTRLLVL.

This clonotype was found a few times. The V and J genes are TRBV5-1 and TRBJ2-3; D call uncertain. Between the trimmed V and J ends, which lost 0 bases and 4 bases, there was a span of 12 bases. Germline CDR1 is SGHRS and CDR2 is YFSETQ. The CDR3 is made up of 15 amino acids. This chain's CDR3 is CASSLDSIASDTQYF. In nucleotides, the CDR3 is TGCGCCAGCAGCTTGGACAGCATCGCTTCAGATACGCAGTATTTT.

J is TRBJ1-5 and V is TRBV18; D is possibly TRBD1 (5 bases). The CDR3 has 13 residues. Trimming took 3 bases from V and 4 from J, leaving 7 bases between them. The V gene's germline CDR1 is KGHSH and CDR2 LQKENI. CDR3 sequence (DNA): TGTGCCAGCTCACCCGACAGAAATCAGCCCCAGCATTTT. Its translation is CASSPDRNQPQHF.

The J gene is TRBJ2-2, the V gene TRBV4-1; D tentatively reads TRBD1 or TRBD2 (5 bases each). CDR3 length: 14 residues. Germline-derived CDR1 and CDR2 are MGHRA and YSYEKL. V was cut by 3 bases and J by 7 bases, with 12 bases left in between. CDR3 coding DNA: TGCGCCAGCAGCCACCGGGACCAAGGCGGGGAGCTGTTTTTT. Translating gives CASSHRDQGGELFF.

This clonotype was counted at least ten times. The CDR3 sequence is CASRGRVNTEAFF. CDR3 DNA sequence: TGCGCCAGCAGAGGCAGAGTGAACACTGAAGCTTTCTTT. The genes are TRBV5-1 and TRBJ1-1; the D is unclear. The germline CDR1 and CDR2 sequences are SGHRS and YFSETQ. V gave up 5 bases and J gave up 0 bases, with 8 bases separating them. The CDR3 is 13 residues long.

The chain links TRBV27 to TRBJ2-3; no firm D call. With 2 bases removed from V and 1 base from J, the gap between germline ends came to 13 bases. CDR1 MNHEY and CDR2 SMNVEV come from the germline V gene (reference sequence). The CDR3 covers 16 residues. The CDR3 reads CASSLLGGSGTDTQYF. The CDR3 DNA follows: TGTGCCAGCAGTTTACTCGGTGGCAGTGGCACAGATACGCAGTATTTT.

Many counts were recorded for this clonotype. The CDR3, as DNA: TGTGCCAGCAGCCTACCGACAGGGAGGGGCACAGATACGCAGTATTTT. Encoded protein: CASSLPTGRGTDTQYF. This sequence joins TRBV28 and TRBJ2-3, with D possibly being TRBD1 or TRBD2 (7 bases each). V lost 6 bases to trimming and J lost 1 base, with 17 bases between them. CDR1 is MDHEN and CDR2 is SYDVKM in the germline V gene. The CDR3 contains 16 residues.

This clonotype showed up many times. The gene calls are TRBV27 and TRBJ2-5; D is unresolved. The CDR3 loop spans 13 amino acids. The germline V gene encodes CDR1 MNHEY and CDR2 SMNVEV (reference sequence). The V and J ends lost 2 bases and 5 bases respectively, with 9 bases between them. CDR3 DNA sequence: TGTGCCAGCAGTTTAATGGGGATCGAGACCCAGTACTTC. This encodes CASSLMGIETQYF.

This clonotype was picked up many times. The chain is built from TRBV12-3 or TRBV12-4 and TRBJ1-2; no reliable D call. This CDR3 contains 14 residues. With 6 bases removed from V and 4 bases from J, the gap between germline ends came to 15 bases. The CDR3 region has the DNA TGTGCCAGCAGGAATAGCGCGGGGAGCTATGGCTACACCTTC. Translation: CASRNSAGSYGYTF.

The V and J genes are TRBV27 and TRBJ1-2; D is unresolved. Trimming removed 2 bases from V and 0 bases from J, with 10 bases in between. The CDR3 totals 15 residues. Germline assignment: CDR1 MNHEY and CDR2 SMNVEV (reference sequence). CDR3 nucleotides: TGTGCCAGCAGTTTAGCGGAGTTAGCTAACTATGGCTACACCTTC. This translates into CASSLAELANYGYTF.